Listed here is a single T cell receptor (beta chain). Its cognate antigen is unknown. An equimolar mix of two oligonucleotides served as the beta constant-region primer for TRBC1 and TRBC2. TCRdb re-analysed the UMI-ligation and nested PCR reads in MiXCR, keeping a single row per CDR3 protein. The repertoire has around 160,000 distinct CDR3 sequences, about 15% of them found once; the top ten carry around 0.14%. The data were obtained in a study of naive and memory T cell subsets. Findings of the study overall: TCR counts from RNA may reflect activation-linked expression changes. Over 95% of naive TCR sequences appeared only once after error correction, unlike memory subsets.

Four subsets defined by CD45RA and CD27 were sorted after CD3, CD4, CD8 and live/dead staining. CDR1 is SQVTM and CDR2 is ANQGSEA in the germline V gene. Trimming cost V 4 bases and J 3 bases, with 7 bases left between them. The CDR3 extends over 12 amino acids. The receptor comes from a human donor in good health. The rearrangement links TRBV29-1 to TRBJ2-1; the D is unclear. The sequencing input was naive CD4+ T cells from blood. CDR3 nucleotide sequence: TGCAGCGTTGGACAAGTCTACAATGAGCAGTTCTTC. This codes for CSVGQVYNEQFF.